The clone carrying this T cell receptor beta chain was picked up one time. This record belongs to a study of CD8 T cells in Susac syndrome. Random hexamers were used to reverse transcribe the RNA input (roughly 0.5 to 1 ug). TCRdb itself ran the immunoSEQ multiplex PCR reads through MiXCR, one entry per CDR3 protein. Of 110,000 or so distinct CDR3 sequences in the sample, just under 95% were seen once. V was shortened by 6 bases and J by 4 bases, with 9 bases between the two germline ends. The CDR3 contains 11 residues. Germline V CDR1 and CDR2: SQVTM, ANQGSEA. Specimen: CD4+ T cells from PBMCs. The sequence derives from a human donor with multiple sclerosis. The rearrangement uses TRBV29-1 and TRBJ1-2; D is unresolved. The CDR3 loop is CSVAGIYGYTF. The CDR3 DNA sequence: TGCAGCGTGGCCGGAATCTATGGCTACACCTTC.